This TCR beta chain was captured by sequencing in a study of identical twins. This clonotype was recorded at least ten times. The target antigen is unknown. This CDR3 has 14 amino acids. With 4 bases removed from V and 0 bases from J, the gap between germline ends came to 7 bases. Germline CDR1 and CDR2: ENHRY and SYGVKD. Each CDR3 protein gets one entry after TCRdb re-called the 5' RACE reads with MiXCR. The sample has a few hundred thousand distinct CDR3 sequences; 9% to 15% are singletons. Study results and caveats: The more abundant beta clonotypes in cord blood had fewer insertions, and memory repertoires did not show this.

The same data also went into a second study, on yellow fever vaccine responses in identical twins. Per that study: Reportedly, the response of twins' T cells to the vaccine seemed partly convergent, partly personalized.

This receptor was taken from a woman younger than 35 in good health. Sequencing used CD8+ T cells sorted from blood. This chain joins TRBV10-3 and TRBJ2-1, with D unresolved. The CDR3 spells CAISAESSYNEQFF. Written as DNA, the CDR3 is TGTGCCATCAGTGCGGAGAGCTCCTACAATGAGCAGTTCTTC.